The rows below give T cell receptor beta chains drawn from one sample of a study of T cells in Graves' hyperthyroidism and ophthalmopathy. TCRdb re-derived calls from the multiplex PCR reads in MiXCR, one entry per CDR3 protein. The sample records approximately 640,000 distinct CDR3 sequences, around 15% being singletons. The sample consisted of blood. Receptor source: a woman aged 30 to 39 with Graves' hyperthyroidism. The CDR3 runs from the conserved cysteine through the conserved F or W. Some rows mark clone size as missing; the rest say once, few, many or name a class of expanded clone.

v_gene	j_gene	abundance	CDR3aa
TRBV20-1	TRBJ2-1	many	CSALSGRAKNEQFF
TRBV11-2	TRBJ2-1	many	CASSLDPEQFYYNEQFF
TRBV28	TRBJ1-5	many	CASSFRGPQHF
TRBV28	TRBJ2-2	few	CASRRTGTGELFF
TRBV7-8	TRBJ1-2	.	CASSLMTGGSSYGYTF
TRBV9	TRBJ2-2	.	CASSRQGADVGELFF
TRBV5-1	TRBJ2-6	.	CASSKGLADLSGANVLTF
TRBV2	TRBJ1-4	.	CASRAGEKLFF
TRBV7-2	TRBJ2-5	few	CASGSSGEETQYF
TRBV11-3	TRBJ2-7	many	CASTTRGGRNSKEQYF
TRBV5-1	TRBJ1-1	.	CASSLESLDPEAFF
TRBV15	TRBJ1-3	few	CATSEQGFSGNTIYF
TRBV5-6	TRBJ2-1	.	CASSLTGQQFF
TRBV20-1	TRBJ2-1	many	CSAIGVDEQFF
TRBV29-1	TRBJ1-2	.	CSAGQQMTGEAGYTF
TRBV15	TRBJ1-1	many	CATSRDQGSGREAFF
TRBV20-1	TRBJ2-1	.	CSARDNGEKQFF
TRBV20-1	TRBJ2-7	many	CSAMIGYEQYF
TRBV18	TRBJ2-7	.	CAGSPPSLPYEQYF
TRBV12-5	TRBJ2-2	.	CASGTRLAGELFF
TRBV29-1	TRBJ2-7	few	CSVSDRDEQYF
TRBV28	TRBJ1-1	many	CASRGGTEAFF
TRBV6-1	TRBJ2-3	few	CASSELQGARTDTQYF
TRBV18	TRBJ2-3	many	CASSPPQGRTDTQYF
TRBV11-2	TRBJ2-7	many	CASSFGQDLYEQYF
TRBV30	TRBJ1-1	many	CAWSTQGAYTEAFF
TRBV20-1	TRBJ2-2	.	CSARDRRAGGTGELFF
TRBV18	TRBJ2-7	few	CASSPRREALHEQYF
TRBV27	TRBJ2-7	few	CASSSLGTVYEQYF
TRBV2	TRBJ2-1	many	CASSVHNNEQFF
TRBV18	TRBJ2-7	.	CASSLSGGAGSYEQYF
TRBV20-1	TRBJ2-3	few	CSASTSGTQYF
TRBV12-3/TRBV12-4	TRBJ2-3	many	CASRPSGSQAQKGQYF
TRBV5-1	TRBJ1-3	few	CASSSSTGPSGNTIYF
TRBV19	TRBJ2-7	.	CASSTRGGTTYEQYF
TRBV20-1	TRBJ2-5	many	CSARPRDVIQETQYF
TRBV5-6	TRBJ1-1	.	CASSVRVTEAFF
TRBV7-9	TRBJ2-7	many	CASSSGRSSYEQYF
TRBV28	TRBJ1-5	.	CASRAGAQPQHF
TRBV12-5	TRBJ2-1	many	CASGFWTLRYEQFF
TRBV7-8	TRBJ2-1	many	CASKRGGIYNEQFF
TRBV19	TRBJ2-2	many	CASSMGGGTNTGELFF
TRBV12-3/TRBV12-4	TRBJ1-1	.	CASRRDRQPNTEAFF
TRBV9	TRBJ1-1	.	CASSVDPANTEAFF
TRBV7-2	TRBJ1-2	.	CASSLRAQGYGYTF